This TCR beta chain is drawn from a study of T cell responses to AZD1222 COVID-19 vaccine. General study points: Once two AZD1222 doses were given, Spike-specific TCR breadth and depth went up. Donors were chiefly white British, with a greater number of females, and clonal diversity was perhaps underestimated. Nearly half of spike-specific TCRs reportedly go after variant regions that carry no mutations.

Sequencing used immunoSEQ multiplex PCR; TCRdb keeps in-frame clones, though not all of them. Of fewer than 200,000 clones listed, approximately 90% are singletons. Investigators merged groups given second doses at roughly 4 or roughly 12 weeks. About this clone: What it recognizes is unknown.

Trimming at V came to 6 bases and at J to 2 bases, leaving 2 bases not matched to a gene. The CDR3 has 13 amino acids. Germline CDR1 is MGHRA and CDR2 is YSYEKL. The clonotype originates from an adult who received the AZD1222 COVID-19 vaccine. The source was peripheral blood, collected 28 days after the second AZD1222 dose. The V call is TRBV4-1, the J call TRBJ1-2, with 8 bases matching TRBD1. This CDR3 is CASRRTGNYGYTF. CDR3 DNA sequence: TGCGCCAGCAGACGGACAGGGAACTATGGCTACACCTTC.